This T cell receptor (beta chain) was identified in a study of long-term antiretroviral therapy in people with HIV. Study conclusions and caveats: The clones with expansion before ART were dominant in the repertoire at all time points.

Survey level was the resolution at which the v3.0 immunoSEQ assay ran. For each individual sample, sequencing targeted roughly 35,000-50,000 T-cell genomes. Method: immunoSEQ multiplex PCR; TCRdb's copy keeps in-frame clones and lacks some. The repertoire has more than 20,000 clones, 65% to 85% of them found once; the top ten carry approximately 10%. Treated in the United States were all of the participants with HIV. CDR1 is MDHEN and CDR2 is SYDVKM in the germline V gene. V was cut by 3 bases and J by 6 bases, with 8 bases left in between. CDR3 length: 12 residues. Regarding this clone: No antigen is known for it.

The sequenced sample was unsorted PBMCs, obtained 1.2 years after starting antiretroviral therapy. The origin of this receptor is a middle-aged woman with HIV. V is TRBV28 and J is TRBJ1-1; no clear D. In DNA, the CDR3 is TGTGCCAGCAGTTTTTTGTTCGCTGAAGCTTTCTTT. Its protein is CASSFLFAEAFF.